This T cell receptor beta chain was retrieved from a study of blood T cells in healthy people across ages. Study results and caveats: CMV status of donors was not determined, possibly confounding expanded clonotype changes. The study could not conclusively compare naive and antigen-experienced cells, given its unsorted PBMCs. Correlation between TCR beta diversity and naive T cell percentage was strong.

The second PCR ran roughly 6 to 11 cycles with a sample-barcoded 5' primer and J-beta primers. TCRdb reprocessed the 5' RACE reads via MiXCR and lists one record per CDR3 protein. The profile shows around 1,000,000 distinct CDR3 sequences, around 25% of them singletons. This CDR3 is 15 amino acids long. The germline CDR1 and CDR2 sequences are SGHNT and YYREEE (reference sequence). Losses at the gene ends were 4 bases for V and 4 bases for J; bases not matched to a gene: 8. On this clonotype: Antigen specificity is unknown.

These same data were also listed under a study on T cells of mothers and their children.

The sequencing sample was made of blood. The genes are TRBV5-4 and TRBJ2-5; the match to TRBD1 covers 9 bases. The receptor was isolated from a girl aged 2-10 years in good health. CDR3: CASSMIQGAGETQYF. The CDR3 nucleotides are TGTGCCAGCAGCATGATACAGGGGGCAGGAGAGACCCAGTACTTC. Full variable domain (rest looked up from reference TRBV5-4 and TRBJ2-5): ETGVTQSPTHLIKTRGQQVTLRCSSQSGHNTVSWYQQALGQGPQFIFQYYREEENGRGNFPPRFSGLQFPNYSSELNVNALELDDSALYLCASSMIQGAGETQYFGPGTRLLVL.